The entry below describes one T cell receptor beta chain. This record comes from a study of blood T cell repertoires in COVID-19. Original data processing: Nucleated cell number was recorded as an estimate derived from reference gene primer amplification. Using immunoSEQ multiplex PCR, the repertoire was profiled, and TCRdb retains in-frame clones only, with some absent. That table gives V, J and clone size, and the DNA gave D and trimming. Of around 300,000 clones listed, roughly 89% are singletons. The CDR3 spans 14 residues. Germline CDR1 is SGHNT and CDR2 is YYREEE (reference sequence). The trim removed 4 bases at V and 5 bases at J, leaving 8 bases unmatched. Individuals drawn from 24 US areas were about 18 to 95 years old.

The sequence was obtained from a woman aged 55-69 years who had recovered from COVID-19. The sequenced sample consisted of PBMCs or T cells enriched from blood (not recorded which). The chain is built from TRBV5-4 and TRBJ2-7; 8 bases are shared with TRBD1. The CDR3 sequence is CASSPRQGSDEQYF. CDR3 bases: TGTGCCAGCAGCCCGAGACAGGGGAGTGACGAGCAGTACTTC.